The rows below give T cell receptor beta chains drawn from one sample of a study of blood T cell repertoires in COVID-19. Profiling relied on immunoSEQ multiplex PCR, and the TCRdb table lists in-frame clones only, not all of them. The sample gives about 59,000 clones, over 75% of which show up once; approximately 15% is in the top ten. Sequenced material: peripheral blood. These receptor sequences come from an elderly man with acute or convalescent COVID-19. Both conserved end residues are part of each CDR3. The D gene is left open where the match is weak. Size is stated for part of the rows, as once, few or many counts, or as a class when the clone is expanded.

size,J,D,V,DNA,CDR3
.,TRBJ2-1,.,TRBV7-6,TGTGCCAGCAGCTTCTTTAGCGGCCAGTACAATGAGCAGTTCTTC,CASSFFSGQYNEQFF
.,TRBJ1-6,TRBD1,TRBV7-2,TGTGCCAGCAGCTTACACCGGGACAGGATGAATAATTCACCCCTCCACTTT,CASSLHRDRMNNSPLHF
once,TRBJ1-1,.,TRBV27,TGTGCCAGCAGTTTAAGCCGGGGTTTAGGGCCTGAAGCTTTCTTT,CASSLSRGLGPEAFF
once,TRBJ1-6,TRBD1,TRBV4-1,TGCGCCAGCAGCCGAGCGGCAGGGGGCAATTCACCCCTCCACTTT,CASSRAAGGNSPLHF
.,TRBJ2-5,TRBD2,TRBV18,TGTGCCAGCTCACCGGGGGGGTCTACGGTGGAGACCCAGTACTTC,CASSPGGSTVETQYF
.,TRBJ1-4,TRBD1,TRBV5-1,TGCGCCAGCAGCCCCCCCTCCGGGACAGGGATTGAAAAACTGTTTTTT,CASSPPSGTGIEKLFF
.,TRBJ1-1,.,TRBV3-1/TRBV3-2,TGTGCCAGCAGCCTGGGGGGTGGCACTGAAGCTTTCTTT,CASSLGGGTEAFF
.,TRBJ1-4,.,TRBV5-1,TGCGCCAGCAGCTTAGGCAGGGGCAGGAGTGAAAAACTGTTTTTT,CASSLGRGRSEKLFF
.,TRBJ2-5,TRBD2,TRBV29-1,TGCAGCGTTTTTTTAGGACGGGGGGGGGAGACCCAGTACTTC,CSVFLGRGGETQYF
.,TRBJ1-5,.,TRBV6-5,TGTGCCAGCATCCTCGGCCCCAGGGGCAATCAGCCCCAGCATTTT,CASILGPRGNQPQHF
.,TRBJ2-5,TRBD2,TRBV10-2,TGCGCCAGCAGTTCTCAGCGGGGGGGAGGGACCCAGTACTTC,CASSSQRGGGTQYF
.,TRBJ2-7,.,TRBV19,TGTGCCAGTAGTATGGTGGGGGGTGGGGCCGGCGAGCAGTACTTC,CASSMVGGGAGEQYF
.,TRBJ2-1,TRBD1,TRBV19,TGTGCCAGTAGTATCCCCCTTCGATCGGACAGGGGAAGAGATCGTGAGCAGTTCTTC,CASSIPLRSDRGRDREQFF
.,TRBJ1-2,TRBD1,TRBV7-9,TGTGCCAGCAGGTCTACAGGGGGCTATGGCTACACCTTC,CASRSTGGYGYTF
.,TRBJ2-5,.,TRBV12-3/TRBV12-4,TGTGCCAGCAGTGTCGCGGGGACCCAGTACTTC,CASSVAGTQYF
.,TRBJ1-2,TRBD1,TRBV2,TGTGCCAGCAGTAGTTCTAACAGGGGGAACTATGGCTACACCTTC,CASSSSNRGNYGYTF
once,TRBJ1-1,.,TRBV20-1,TGCAGTGCTAGTAGGGGCTTGGGCACTGAAGCTTTCTTT,CSASRGLGTEAFF
.,TRBJ2-1,TRBD2,TRBV10-2,TGCGCCAGCAGTAGGACTAGCGTTGACGAGCAGTTCTTC,CASSRTSVDEQFF
.,TRBJ1-4,TRBD1,TRBV7-2,TGTGCCAGCAGCTCGTCGACAGGGTCTAATGAAAAACTGTTTTTT,CASSSSTGSNEKLFF
.,TRBJ2-7,.,TRBV2,TGTGCCAGCAGTCAGACCCGGGACACCTATTACGAGCAGTACTTC,CASSQTRDTYYEQYF
.,TRBJ1-5,.,TRBV6-6,TGTGCCAGCAGTTACTCCTGGCCCGATAGCAATCAGCCCCAGCATTTT,CASSYSWPDSNQPQHF
.,TRBJ1-5,.,TRBV5-1,TGCGCCAGCAGCTTGGGCGGGAATAGCAATCAGCCCCAGCATTTT,CASSLGGNSNQPQHF